A single sample gave rise to the 21 T cell receptor beta chains below, sequenced in a study of cytomegalovirus exposure and HLA in healthy donors. Both 60 Vbeta primers and 13 Jbeta primers went into the PCR. Some clones are missing from TCRdb's copy, which holds only in-frame ones; the method was immunoSEQ multiplex PCR. The data show about 180,000 clones, around 80% seen once. Sequencing used PBMCs. The receptors stem from a woman between 50 and 59 years old in good health and CMV-seropositive.

J is TRBJ1-4 and V is TRBV7-6, with D perhaps TRBD1 (5 bases). This CDR3 spans 15 amino acids. The germline V and J ends were trimmed by 1 base and 8 bases, with 14 bases remaining between them. The germline V gene encodes CDR1 SGHVS and CDR2 FNYEAQ. The CDR3 here is CASSLEGREREKLFF. CDR3 sequence (DNA): TGTGCCAGCAGCTTAGAGGGCAGGGAACGGGAAAAACTGTTTTTT.

V is TRBV19 and J is TRBJ1-1; 9 bases are shared with TRBD1. V lost 8 bases and J lost 5; bases outside the gene matches: 9. Germline V lookup: CDR1 LNHDA, CDR2 SQIVND (reference sequence). The CDR3 totals 14 residues. In DNA form, the CDR3 reads TGTGCCAGTCTGCTGACAGGGGGTTTTACTGAAGCTTTCTTT. Translated: CASLLTGGFTEAFF.

V and J are TRBV13 and TRBJ2-1; 9 positions match TRBD1. With V trimmed by 4 bases and J by 2 bases, 18 bases remained unmatched. There are 20 residues in the CDR3. The germline gives CDR1 PRHDT, CDR2 FYEKMQ (reference sequence). CDR3 residues: CASSWSPDLVQGAPYNEQFF. CDR3 bases: TGTGCCAGCAGCTGGTCACCCGACCTAGTACAGGGGGCGCCCTACAATGAGCAGTTCTTC.

This sequence joins TRBV21-1 and TRBJ2-7; the D call TRBD1 from the table was never checked on the DNA. TRBV21-1 is termed a pseudogene. The CDR3 covers 17 residues. In DNA form, the CDR3 reads TGTGCCAGCAGCAAAGACGCCAACCGGGACAGGTCCTACGAGCAGTACTTC. Amino acid sequence: CASSKDANRDRSYEQYF.

The chain uses TRBV18 and TRBJ2-3; D not certain. The V gene lost 1 base and the J gene lost 5 bases, with 4 bases spanning the gap. This CDR3 region has 12 residues. The germline CDR1 and CDR2 sequences are KGHSH and LQKENI. CDR3 loop: CASSPQQDTQYF. The CDR3 DNA reads as TGTGCCAGCTCACCACAACAAGATACGCAGTATTTT.

The rearrangement links TRBV10-2 to TRBJ2-7; no firm D call. Germline CDR1 is WSHSY and CDR2 is SAAADI. CDR3 length equals 13 residues. Trimming removed 3 bases from V and 3 bases from J, with 9 bases in between. CDR3 nucleotides: TGCGCCAGCAGTGATCCCCGCTACTACGAGCAGTACTTC. The encoded protein is CASSDPRYYEQYF.

The J gene is TRBJ1-1, the V gene TRBV10-3, with 7 nucleotides matching TRBD1. The length of the CDR3 is 11 residues. CDR1 ENHRY and CDR2 SYGVKD come from the germline V gene. Trimming removed 6 bases from V and 11 bases from J; junction bases left unmatched: 6. CDR3 bases: TGTGCCATCAGAAAGACAGGGCAGGCTTTCTTT. Its translation is CAIRKTGQAFF.

This CDR3 is CASSSRTGGYEQYF. The CDR3 DNA is TGTGCCAGCAGCTCCAGGACAGGGGGCTACGAGCAGTACTTC. This rearrangement joins TRBV7-2 to TRBJ2-7; 10 positions agree with TRBD1. The trim removed 4 bases at V and 3 bases at J, leaving 3 bases unmatched. From germline, CDR1 is SGHTA and CDR2 FQGNSA. The CDR3 totals 14 residues.

J is TRBJ2-7 and V is TRBV28, with 8 bases lining up with TRBD2. This CDR3 contains 14 residues. The germline gives CDR1 MDHEN, CDR2 SYDVKM. V lost 8 bases and J lost 0; bases outside the gene matches: 6. This chain's CDR3 is CASGTTSGSYEQYF. The DNA of the CDR3 is TGTGCCAGCGGAACAACTAGCGGCTCCTACGAGCAGTACTTC. Filled out from reference TRBV28 and TRBJ2-7, the complete variable domain reads DVKVTQSSRYLVKRTGEKVFLECVQDMDHENMFWYRQDPGLGLRLIYFSYDVKMKEKGDIPEGYSVSREKKERFSLILESASTNQTSMYLCASGTTSGSYEQYFGPGTRLTVT.

The chain employs TRBV19 and TRBJ2-5, with TRBD2 identical over 11 bases. The germline gives CDR1 LNHDA, CDR2 SQIVND (reference sequence). CDR3 length equals 15 residues. Trimming took 3 bases from V and 6 from J; bases not matched to a gene: 6. CDR3 protein: CASSISGGAWKTQYF. The CDR3 nucleotides read TGTGCCAGTAGTATTAGCGGGGGGGCGTGGAAGACCCAGTACTTC.

The rearrangement links TRBV7-3 to TRBJ1-1, with D perhaps matching TRBD1 (5 bases). Trimming stripped 5 bases from V and 7 bases from J, with 14 bases between. This CDR3 spans 13 amino acids. Germline V gene sequence: CDR1 SGHTA, CDR2 FQGTGA. CDR3 amino acids: CASSLSGTSEAFF. The CDR3 DNA follows: TGTGCCAGCAGCCTCAGCGGGACTAGTGAAGCTTTCTTT.

The CDR3 reads CASSQDGRGLNEQFF. The CDR3 region has the DNA TGCGCCAGCAGCCAAGACGGCAGGGGGCTGAATGAGCAGTTCTTC. The rearrangement uses TRBV4-3 and TRBJ2-1; 8 nucleotides agree with TRBD1. This CDR3 spans 15 amino acids. The germline gives CDR1 LGHNA, CDR2 YSLEER. The trim removed 0 bases at V and 7 bases at J, leaving 5 bases unmatched.

J is TRBJ2-7 and V is TRBV25-1; 10 bases map to TRBD1. The junction had 15 bases not matched to a gene; V was cut back by 7 bases and J by 6 bases. There are 16 residues in the CDR3. The germline gives CDR1 MGHDK, CDR2 SYGVNS. The CDR3 sequence: CASTGGLGTGESEQYF. CDR3 DNA sequence: TGTGCCAGCACCGGGGGTCTGGGGACAGGGGAGTCCGAGCAGTACTTC.

The gene calls are TRBV4-2 and TRBJ2-2; 12 bases agree with TRBD2. The CDR3 consists of 16 residues. V shed 1 base, J shed 6 bases, and the junction held 3 bases outside the gene matches. CDR1 is LGHNA, CDR2 YNFKEQ, per germline. CDR3 bases: TGTGCCAGCAGCCAAGCACTAGCGGGAGGTGCCGGGGAGCTGTTTTTT. Its translation: CASSQALAGGAGELFF.

V is TRBV9 and J is TRBJ2-5, with TRBD1 identical over 12 bases. Germline V gene sequence: CDR1 SGDLS, CDR2 YYNGEE. The CDR3 spans 14 residues. With 3 bases clipped from V and 7 bases from J, the junction kept 4 bases outside the gene matches. Here the CDR3 reads CASSAMGQGATQYF. The CDR3 DNA follows: TGTGCCAGCAGCGCGATGGGACAGGGGGCGACCCAGTACTTC.

The chain links TRBV18 to TRBJ2-3; D remains ambiguous. V was pared by 3 bases and J by 0 bases, with 13 bases between. The germline CDR1 and CDR2 sequences are KGHSH and LQKENI. This CDR3 spans 16 amino acids. The DNA of the CDR3 is TGTGCCAGCTCACCGAGATACCCCAAGAGCACAGATACGCAGTATTTT. Translating gives CASSPRYPKSTDTQYF. The full variable domain, in which reference TRBV18 and TRBJ2-3 provide the parts outside the CDR3, is NAGVMQNPRHLVRRRGQEARLRCSPMKGHSHVYWYRQLPEEGLKFMVYLQKENIIDESGMPKERFSAEFPKEGPSILRIQQVVRGDSAAYFCASSPRYPKSTDTQYFGPGTRLTVL.

The chain recombines TRBV20-1 with TRBJ1-2, with 8 bases that match TRBD1. The CDR3 is 11 residues long. The ends lost 3 bases at V and 8 bases at J; junction bases unmatched: 2. Looked up from germline, CDR1 is DFQATT and CDR2 is SNEGSKA (reference sequence). CDR3 in DNA: TGCAGTGCTAGGGACAGGGAAGGCTACACCTTC. Translation gives CSARDREGYTF.

This clone occurred a few times. Other DNA sequences of this sample code for an identical CDR3. This chain uses TRBV5-1 with TRBJ2-3, with 9 positions matching TRBD1. CDR1 is SGHRS and CDR2 is YFSETQ in the germline V gene. This CDR3 is 14 amino acids long. The V gene end was trimmed by 3 bases and the J gene end by 3 bases; junction bases not matched to a gene: 2. The CDR3 region has the DNA TGCGCCAGCAGCTGGGACAGGGTAACAGATACGCAGTATTTT. Encoded protein: CASSWDRVTDTQYF.

Concerning this clone itself: An end of the junction differs from the germline gene, which may be a read error. The gene calls are TRBV28 and TRBJ1-2; 7 bases align to TRBD1. This CDR3 has 13 amino acids. CDR1 is MDHEN, CDR2 SYDVKM, per germline. CDR3 in amino acids: CASQQGTDFGSSF. CDR3 nucleotides: TGTGCCAGTCAACAAGGGACAGATTTCGGATCATCGTTC.

This chain joins TRBV27 and TRBJ1-5; D gene unclear. The V end was cut by 2 bases, the J end by 4 bases, with 6 bases between. The CDR3 runs 13 residues. The V gene's germline CDR1 is MNHEY and CDR2 SMNVEV (reference sequence). This CDR3 reads CASSLRVNQPQHF. The CDR3 DNA is TGTGCCAGCAGTTTACGGGTAAATCAGCCCCAGCATTTT.

The chain employs TRBV9 and TRBJ2-3; 8 bases align to TRBD1. Germline CDR1 reads SGDLS; CDR2 reads YYNGEE. Trimming took 3 bases from V and 3 from J; bases not matched to a gene: 9. This CDR3 has 16 amino acids. CDR3 DNA: TGTGCCAGCAGCGCTTTCTGGACAGGGTCAACAGATACGCAGTATTTT. Translation gives CASSAFWTGSTDTQYF.